This T cell receptor beta chain was captured in a study of blood T cell repertoires in COVID-19. Whole-study context: PBMCs, B-cell-depleted T cells, or T cells provided the cDNA or gDNA that made up the material.

Losses at the gene ends were 8 bases for V and 2 bases for J; bases not matched to a gene: 4. There are 13 residues in the CDR3. Germline CDR1 and CDR2: MNHEY and SVGAGI. Here immunoSEQ multiplex PCR was the method, and the copy in TCRdb shows in-frame clones only, minus some. The sample carries about 150,000 clones, just under 85% recorded once. This rearrangement joins TRBV6-5 to TRBJ1-2; 8 nucleotides match TRBD1. The source is a woman in her thirties or forties with active or convalescent COVID-19. Sequenced input: peripheral blood. The CDR3 loop is CASGRTGNYGYTF. For the CDR3, the DNA is TGTGCCAGCGGGAGGACAGGGAACTATGGCTACACCTTC.